This T cell receptor (beta chain) was found in a study of radiation and T cells in renal cell carcinoma. Germline CDR1 reads SEHNR; CDR2 reads FQNEAQ (reference sequence). After removal of 5 bases from V and 2 bases from J, the junction contained 5 bases not matched to a gene. CDR3 size: 14 residues. As for time point: blood 2 weeks post-SBRT. Documented treatment: 15 Gy SBRT to primary tumor, nephrectomy 4 weeks later. Produced via immunoSEQ multiplex PCR; TCRdb's table is partial and in-frame only. The sample has around 70,000 clones; roughly 82% are singletons. The TCR sequence derives from a man in his 60s with renal cell carcinoma. Sequenced material: blood, taken from a patient whose treatment included radiotherapy and nephrectomy. The chain is built from TRBV7-9 and TRBJ1-2, with 7 bases that match TRBD1. The DNA of the CDR3 is TGTGCCAGCAGCCCGGGACAGACCAACTATGGCTACACCTTC. Protein: CASSPGQTNYGYTF.